This record covers a single T cell receptor (beta chain). Only in-frame clones appear in the TCRdb table, and some are missing; sequencing was by immunoSEQ multiplex PCR. The table records roughly 53,000 clones, almost 85% of them present only once. This entry comes from a study of radiotherapy plus CTLA-4 blockade in lung cancer. This CDR3 region has 16 residues. V lost 2 bases, J lost 6 bases, and 10 bases stayed unmatched. Germline CDR1 is LNHDA and CDR2 is SQIVND (reference sequence). The rearrangement uses TRBV19 and TRBJ1-2, with 9 nucleotides matching TRBD1. The sequence derives from a human donor with non-small cell lung cancer whose response to radiotherapy plus ipilimumab could not be evaluated. Sequences were derived from peripheral blood, sampled from a patient treated with radiotherapy plus ipilimumab. As DNA, the CDR3 is TGTGCCAGTAGTATATACACAGGGGGCGAACCAGATGGCTACACCTTC. Amino acid sequence: CASSIYTGGEPDGYTF.